One sample yielded the 29 T cell receptor beta chains listed below, sequenced in a study of shared clonotypes between healthy human individuals (dated by TCRdb to the early 2020s). CD8 naive samples were CD45RO-negative cells positively selected for CCR7, giving a CD45RA+CCR7+ population that excluded TemRA cells. Library construction relied on the immunoSEQ multiplex PCR assay. TCRdb holds this immuneACCESS table with in-frame rearrangements only. Some clones are missing; in checked studies, unresolved V genes explain under half, and the rest has no known cause. The sample contains hundreds of thousands of clones, 96% of them found a single time. Under 0.3% of the sample is taken by the ten largest. Sequences were obtained from naive CD8+ T cells sorted from blood. The sample's cell subset or site label is to be understood as: CD45RA+CCR7+. All receptors derive from a man aged 25 to 40 in good health.

V gene TRBV4-3 combines with J gene TRBJ2-7; D is possibly TRBD1 or TRBD2 (5 bases each). The CDR3 runs 14 residues. V lost 1 base and J 5 bases, leaving 12 bases between the germline ends. Germline V gene data show CDR1 as LGHNA and CDR2 as YSLEER. CDR3: CASSQGLGPDEQYF. CDR3 nucleotides: TGCGCCAGCAGCCAAGGCTTGGGACCGGACGAGCAGTACTTC.

The CDR3 DNA reads TGCGCCAGCAGCATACAACTAGCGGGGTTCTACGAGCAGTACTTC. Its translation: CASSIQLAGFYEQYF. The chain couples TRBV4-1 to TRBJ2-7; 10 bases map to TRBD2. With 5 bases clipped from V and 3 bases from J, the junction kept 7 bases outside the gene matches. The CDR3 runs to 15 residues. CDR1 is MGHRA and CDR2 is YSYEKL in the germline V gene.

The chain is built from TRBV11-3 and TRBJ2-3, with 10 positions matching TRBD2. With V trimmed by 4 bases and J by 7 bases, 14 bases remained unmatched. The germline V gene encodes CDR1 SGHNT and CDR2 YENEEA. CDR3 size: 17 residues. The CDR3 here is CASSSRASGSYPNTQYF. The CDR3 coding sequence is TGTGCCAGCAGCTCCCGCGCTAGCGGGAGTTACCCCAATACGCAGTATTTT.

The DNA of the CDR3 is TGTGCCAGCAGTGATTACGGGGGGGAGCCCCAGCATTTT. Amino acid sequence: CASSDYGGEPQHF. The chain recombines TRBV25-1 with TRBJ1-5, with a weak D call TRBD1 (5 bases). The V end lost 3 bases, the J end lost 8 bases, and 11 bases lay between the germline ends. Per the germline V gene, CDR1 is MGHDK and CDR2 is SYGVNS. The CDR3 is 13 residues long.

This chain joins TRBV27 and TRBJ2-7, with D tentatively TRBD1 (6 bases). Germline lookup yields CDR1 MNHEY and CDR2 SMNVEV (reference sequence). This CDR3 comprises 13 residues. V was pared by 8 bases and J by 1 base, with 12 bases between. In DNA, the CDR3 is TGTGCCAGCCGACGGACAGTATCCTACGAGCAGTACTTC. Protein sequence: CASRRTVSYEQYF.

The gene calls are TRBV13 and TRBJ2-7; TRBD1 matches at 9 bases. The CDR3 has 15 residues. Trimming at V came to 5 bases and at J to 1 base, leaving 6 bases not matched to a gene. Germline V gene sequence: CDR1 PRHDT, CDR2 FYEKMQ (reference sequence). CDR3 sequence: CASSRGTGISYEQYF. The CDR3 nucleotides read TGTGCCAGCAGCCGTGGGACAGGGATATCCTACGAGCAGTACTTC.

J is TRBJ1-2 and V is TRBV29-1; TRBD1 matches 7 bases. The germline CDR1 and CDR2 sequences are SQVTM and ANQGSEA. This CDR3 has 13 residues. The V gene end was trimmed by 0 bases and the J gene end by 4 bases; junction bases not matched to a gene: 2. CDR3 nucleotide sequence: TGCAGCGTTGAAGACGACAGGGTCTATGGCTACACCTTC. It translates to CSVEDDRVYGYTF.

The chain combines TRBV9 with TRBJ2-7; 7 bases agree with TRBD2. This CDR3 contains 15 residues. Germline trimming cut 1 base from V and 3 bases from J; bases unmatched to any gene: 7. CDR1 is SGDLS and CDR2 is YYNGEE in the germline V gene. Written as DNA, the CDR3 is TGTGCCAGCAGCGTAACTTCGGGGGGACTCTACGAGCAGTACTTC. It is translated as CASSVTSGGLYEQYF.

This chain joins TRBV27 and TRBJ1-5, with D perhaps TRBD1 (6 bases). Looked up from germline, CDR1 is MNHEY and CDR2 is SMNVEV (reference sequence). Trimming removed 5 bases from V and 0 bases from J, with 11 bases in between. This CDR3 region has 15 residues. For the CDR3, the DNA is TGTGCCAGCAGTGAAGGGGGATATAGCAATCAGCCCCAGCATTTT. As protein: CASSEGGYSNQPQHF.

V is TRBV4-3 and J is TRBJ2-5, with D perhaps TRBD2 (5 bases). The V and J ends lost 1 base and 5 bases respectively, with 11 bases between them. CDR3 length equals 14 residues. Germline CDR1 is LGHNA and CDR2 is YSLEER. The CDR3 loop reads CASSQGLHRETQYF. CDR3 bases: TGCGCCAGCAGCCAAGGACTACACCGGGAGACCCAGTACTTC.

The chain employs TRBV7-9 and TRBJ2-1, with 9 bases matching TRBD1. V was clipped by 5 bases and J by 3 bases; unmatched bases: 5. This CDR3 has 15 amino acids. CDR1 SEHNR and CDR2 FQNEAQ come from the germline V gene (reference sequence). The CDR3 coding sequence is TGTGCCAGCAGCGCCGAGGACAGGGGCTACAATGAGCAGTTCTTC. It is translated as CASSAEDRGYNEQFF.

The rearrangement uses TRBV7-9 and TRBJ2-4, with TRBD2 identical over 11 bases. Germline trimming cut 5 bases from V and 0 bases from J; bases unmatched to any gene: 9. The germline V gene has CDR1 SEHNR and CDR2 FQNEAQ (reference sequence). The CDR3 length is 18 residues. CDR3 in amino acids: CASSPGTSGNVAKNIQYF. CDR3 DNA: TGTGCCAGCAGCCCCGGGACTAGCGGAAACGTAGCCAAAAACATTCAGTACTTC. Using reference TRBV7-9 and TRBJ2-4 for the parts outside the CDR3, the full variable domain is DTGVSQNPRHKITKRGQNVTFRCDPISEHNRLYWYRQTLGQGPEFLTYFQNEAQLEKSRLLSDRFSAERPKGSFSTLEIQRTEQGDSAMYLCASSPGTSGNVAKNIQYFGAGTRLSVL.

The chain couples TRBV27 to TRBJ2-1; D perhaps matches TRBD1 (5 bases). The V and J ends lost 7 bases and 10 bases respectively, with 14 bases between them. Germline V gives CDR1 MNHEY, CDR2 SMNVEV (reference sequence). The length of the CDR3 is 12 residues. The CDR3 here is CASKGPAREQFF. CDR3 bases: TGTGCCAGCAAGGGGCCAGCCCGCGAGCAGTTCTTC.

CDR3 in amino acids: CASSHRSHEQYF. The CDR3 DNA reads TGTGCCAGCAGCCACAGGTCCCACGAGCAGTACTTC. The rearrangement links TRBV14 to TRBJ2-7; D is unresolved. The germline gives CDR1 SGHDN, CDR2 FVKESK. The CDR3 is 12 amino acids. The V and J ends lost 3 bases and 5 bases respectively, with 8 bases between them.

CDR3 sequence: CASSLAVRGRGSEGYTF. In nucleotides, the CDR3 is TGTGCCAGCAGCTTAGCAGTCAGGGGGCGCGGATCCGAGGGCTACACCTTC. V is TRBV7-9 and J is TRBJ1-2, with 8 bases identical to TRBD1. This CDR3 is built from 17 residues. V shed 0 bases, J shed 8 bases, and the junction held 14 bases outside the gene matches. CDR1 is SEHNR, CDR2 FQNEAQ, per germline (reference sequence).

This chain joins TRBV4-1 and TRBJ2-7; D call uncertain. V was shortened by 0 bases and J by 7 bases, with 13 bases between the two germline ends. The germline V gene encodes CDR1 MGHRA and CDR2 YSYEKL. The CDR3 loop spans 14 amino acids. The DNA of the CDR3 is TGCGCCAGCAGCCAAGAAGACACGGTGGGGGAGCAGTACTTC. Protein product: CASSQEDTVGEQYF.

V and J are TRBV5-4 and TRBJ2-7; D is undetermined. Trimming stripped 4 bases from V and 3 bases from J, with 17 bases between. CDR1 and CDR2 from the germline V gene are SGHNT and YYREEE (reference sequence). CDR3 length: 15 amino acids. Here the CDR3 DNA reads TGTGCCAGCAGCCGCCTGCTGGCGGACCACTACGAGCAGTACTTC. The encoded protein is CASSRLLADHYEQYF.

The table lists this clone with a count of one. Written as DNA, the CDR3 is TGTGCCAGCAGCTTATACGGGTTAGCTAACTATGGCTACACCTTC. Translated, it gives CASSLYGLANYGYTF. V and J are TRBV11-2 and TRBJ1-2; D is uncertain. The germline V gene has CDR1 SGHAT and CDR2 FQNNGV. The CDR3 has 15 amino acids. V was cut by 2 bases and J by 0 bases, with 10 bases left in between.

The chain uses TRBV5-6 and TRBJ2-7; 8 bases are shared with TRBD1. This CDR3 has 15 amino acids. Germline V CDR1 and CDR2: SGHDT, YYEEEE. Trimming removed 3 bases from V and 1 base from J; junction bases left unmatched: 6. The CDR3 coding sequence is TGTGCCAGCAGCTCCACCGGGACAGGATCCTACGAGCAGTACTTC. Protein: CASSSTGTGSYEQYF.

The V call is TRBV9, the J call TRBJ2-1; 10 bases align to TRBD2. The CDR3 consists of 17 residues. Trimming removed 3 bases from V and 6 bases from J; junction bases left unmatched: 12. The germline CDR1 and CDR2 sequences are SGDLS and YYNGEE. CDR3 sequence: CASSETPTSGIGNEQFF. DNA of the CDR3: TGTGCCAGCAGCGAGACGCCAACTAGCGGGATCGGCAATGAGCAGTTCTTC.

This sequence joins TRBV7-6 and TRBJ2-7; D uncertain. Germline loops: CDR1 SGHVS, CDR2 FNYEAQ. With 4 bases removed from V and 6 bases from J, the gap between germline ends came to 22 bases. This CDR3 comprises 16 residues. The CDR3 loop is CASSSLASTPASEQYF. The DNA of the CDR3 is TGTGCCAGCAGCTCCCTGGCCTCAACCCCGGCCTCCGAGCAGTACTTC.

A remark on this clone: This sample includes further DNA sequences coding for the same CDR3. This chain connects TRBV27 to TRBJ2-3; D is unclear. V lost 7 bases to trimming and J lost 6 bases, with 8 bases between them. CDR3 length equals 11 residues. Germline V gene sequence: CDR1 MNHEY, CDR2 SMNVEV (reference sequence). The CDR3 DNA is TGTGCCAGCACCCTGGGGGATACGCAGTATTTT. Its translation is CASTLGDTQYF.

V usage is TRBV7-9 and J usage is TRBJ1-1, with no clear D. CDR3 length: 15 amino acids. The germline CDR1 and CDR2 sequences are SEHNR and FQNEAQ (reference sequence). For the CDR3, the DNA is TGTGCGAGCTTGAACCGGGAGACCACAGTCGCTGAAGCTTTCTTT. The encoded protein is CASLNRETTVAEAFF.

The chain carries TRBV7-2 and TRBJ2-1; D gene unclear. Per the germline V gene, CDR1 is SGHTA and CDR2 is FQGNSA. V lost 3 bases and J 5 bases, leaving 8 bases between the germline ends. CDR3 length: 13 amino acids. CDR3 DNA: TGTGCCAGCAGCTTCGGTGGTCACAATGAGCAGTTCTTC. Translated, it gives CASSFGGHNEQFF.

This rearrangement joins TRBV7-8 to TRBJ2-5, with TRBD2 as a possible D gene (6 bases). Trimming removed 6 bases from V and 2 bases from J, with 16 bases in between. The CDR3 runs 15 residues. Germline V gene lookup returns CDR1 SGHVS and CDR2 FQNEAQ. CDR3 loop: CASRSKRVAQETQYF. The DNA for the CDR3 is TGTGCCAGCAGGTCCAAGCGGGTGGCACAAGAGACCCAGTACTTC.

The V call is TRBV29-1, the J call TRBJ2-5; TRBD2 might be the D (5 bases). The CDR3 consists of 15 residues. Trimming removed 1 base from V and 0 bases from J, with 12 bases in between. Germline V lookup: CDR1 SQVTM, CDR2 ANQGSEA. Here the CDR3 DNA reads TGCAGCGTTGAAGGGGTCAGCGGTAACCAAGAGACCCAGTACTTC. Translation: CSVEGVSGNQETQYF.

Here the CDR3 reads CASSAGSPGEQYF. The DNA of the CDR3 is TGCGCCAGCAGCGCGGGTAGCCCGGGGGAGCAGTACTTC. This rearrangement joins TRBV5-1 to TRBJ2-7; TRBD2 is a possible D gene (5 bases). V lost 4 bases and J 7 bases, leaving 15 bases between the germline ends. Germline CDR1 reads SGHRS; CDR2 reads YFSETQ. This CDR3 has 13 amino acids.

This rearrangement joins TRBV6-5 to TRBJ2-1; D remains ambiguous. Germline values: CDR1 MNHEY, CDR2 SVGAGI. The CDR3 covers 14 residues. Trimming pared 2 bases from V and 7 bases from J, leaving 12 bases between. The CDR3 here is CASSYAPEGNEQFF. The CDR3 region has the DNA TGTGCCAGCAGTTACGCCCCCGAAGGGAATGAGCAGTTCTTC.

The chain is built from TRBV19 and TRBJ2-7; weak D call: TRBD1 (6 bases). Per germline, CDR1 LNHDA and CDR2 SQIVND (reference sequence). The V gene lost 1 base and the J gene lost 2 bases, with 15 bases spanning the gap. The CDR3 length is 16 residues. The CDR3 coding sequence is TGTGCCAGTAGTATAGCTGGGGACACCTCCACCTACGAGCAGTACTTC. Encoded protein: CASSIAGDTSTYEQYF.